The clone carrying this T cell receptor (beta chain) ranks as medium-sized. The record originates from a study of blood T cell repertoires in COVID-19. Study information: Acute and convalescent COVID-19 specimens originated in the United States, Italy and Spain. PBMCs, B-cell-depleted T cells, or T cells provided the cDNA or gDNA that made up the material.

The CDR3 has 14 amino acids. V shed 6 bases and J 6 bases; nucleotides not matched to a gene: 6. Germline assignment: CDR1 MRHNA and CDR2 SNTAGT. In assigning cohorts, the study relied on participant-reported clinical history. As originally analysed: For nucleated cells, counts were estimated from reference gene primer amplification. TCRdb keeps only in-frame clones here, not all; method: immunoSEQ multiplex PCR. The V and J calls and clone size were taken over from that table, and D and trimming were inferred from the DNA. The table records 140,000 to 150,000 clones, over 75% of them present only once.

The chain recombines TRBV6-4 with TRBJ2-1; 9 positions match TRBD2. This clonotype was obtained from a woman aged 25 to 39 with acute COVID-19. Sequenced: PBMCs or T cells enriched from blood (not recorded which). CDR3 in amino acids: CASSGGTSPNEQFF. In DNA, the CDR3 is TGTGCCAGCAGCGGCGGGACTAGCCCCAATGAGCAGTTCTTC.